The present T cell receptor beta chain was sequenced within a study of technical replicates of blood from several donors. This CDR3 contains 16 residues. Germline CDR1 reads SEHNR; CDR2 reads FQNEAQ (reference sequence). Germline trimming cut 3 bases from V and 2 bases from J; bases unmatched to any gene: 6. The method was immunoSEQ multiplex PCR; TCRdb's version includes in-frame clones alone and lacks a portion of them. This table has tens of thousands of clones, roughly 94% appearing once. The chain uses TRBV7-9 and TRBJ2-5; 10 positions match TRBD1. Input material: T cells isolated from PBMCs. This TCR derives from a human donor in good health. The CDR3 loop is CASSFPTGGQQETQYF. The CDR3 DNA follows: TGTGCCAGCAGCTTCCCGACAGGGGGCCAACAAGAGACCCAGTACTTC.